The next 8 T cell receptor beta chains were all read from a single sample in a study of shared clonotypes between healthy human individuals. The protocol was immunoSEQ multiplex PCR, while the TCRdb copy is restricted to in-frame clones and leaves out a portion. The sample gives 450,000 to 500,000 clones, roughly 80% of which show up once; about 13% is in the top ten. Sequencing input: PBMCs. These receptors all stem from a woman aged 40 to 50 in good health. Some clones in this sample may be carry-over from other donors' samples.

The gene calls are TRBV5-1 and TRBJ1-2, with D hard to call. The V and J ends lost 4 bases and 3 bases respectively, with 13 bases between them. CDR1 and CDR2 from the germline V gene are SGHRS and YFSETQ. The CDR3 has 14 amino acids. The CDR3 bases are TGCGCCAGCAGCGCCGGACGGGAAGACTATGGCTACACCTTC. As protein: CASSAGREDYGYTF.

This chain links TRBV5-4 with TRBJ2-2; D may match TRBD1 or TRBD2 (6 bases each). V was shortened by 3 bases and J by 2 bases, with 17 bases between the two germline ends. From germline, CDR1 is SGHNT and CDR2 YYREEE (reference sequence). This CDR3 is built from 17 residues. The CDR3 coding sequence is TGTGCCAGCAGCTCGCAGAAGGGGGGACGAAACACCGGGGAGCTGTTTTTT. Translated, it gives CASSSQKGGRNTGELFF. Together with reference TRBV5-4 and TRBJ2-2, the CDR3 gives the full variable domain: ETGVTQSPTHLIKTRGQQVTLRCSSQSGHNTVSWYQQALGQGPQFIFQYYREEENGRGNFPPRFSGLQFPNYSSELNVNALELDDSALYLCASSSQKGGRNTGELFFGEGSRLTVL.

CDR3 bases: TGTGCCAGCAGGGGCGGGTTCTACGAGCAGTACTTC. Protein sequence: CASRGGFYEQYF. The chain links TRBV7-9 to TRBJ2-7, with a weak D call TRBD2 (5 bases). The germline V gene encodes CDR1 SEHNR and CDR2 FQNEAQ (reference sequence). The CDR3 length is 12 residues. Trimming pared 6 bases from V and 3 bases from J, leaving 9 bases between.

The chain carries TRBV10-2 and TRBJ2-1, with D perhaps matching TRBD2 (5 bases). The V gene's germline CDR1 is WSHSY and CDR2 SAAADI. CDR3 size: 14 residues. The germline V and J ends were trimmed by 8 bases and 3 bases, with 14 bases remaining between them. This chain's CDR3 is CASQREGYYNEQFF. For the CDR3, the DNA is TGCGCCAGCCAGCGTGAGGGTTACTACAATGAGCAGTTCTTC.

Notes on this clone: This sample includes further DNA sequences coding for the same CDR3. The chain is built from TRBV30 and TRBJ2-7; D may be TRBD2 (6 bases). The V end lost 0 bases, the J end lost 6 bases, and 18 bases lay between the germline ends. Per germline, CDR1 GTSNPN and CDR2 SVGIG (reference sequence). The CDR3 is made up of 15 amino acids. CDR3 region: CAWSVGPGGLGEQYF. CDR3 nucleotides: TGTGCCTGGAGTGTAGGTCCCGGGGGACTCGGCGAGCAGTACTTC.

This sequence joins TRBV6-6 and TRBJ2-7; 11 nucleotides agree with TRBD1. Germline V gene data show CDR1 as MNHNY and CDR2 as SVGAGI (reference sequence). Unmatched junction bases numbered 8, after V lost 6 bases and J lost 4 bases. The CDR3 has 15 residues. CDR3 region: CASSQTGTGGYEQYF. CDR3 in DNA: TGTGCCAGCAGCCAGACCGGGACAGGGGGATACGAGCAGTACTTC.

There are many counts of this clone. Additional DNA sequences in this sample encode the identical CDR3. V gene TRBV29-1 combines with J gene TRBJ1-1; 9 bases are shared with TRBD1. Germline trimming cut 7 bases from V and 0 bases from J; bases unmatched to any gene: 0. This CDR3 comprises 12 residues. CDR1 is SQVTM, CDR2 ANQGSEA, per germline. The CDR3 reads CSGDRVNTEAFF. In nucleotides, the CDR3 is TGCAGCGGGGACAGGGTGAACACTGAAGCTTTCTTT.

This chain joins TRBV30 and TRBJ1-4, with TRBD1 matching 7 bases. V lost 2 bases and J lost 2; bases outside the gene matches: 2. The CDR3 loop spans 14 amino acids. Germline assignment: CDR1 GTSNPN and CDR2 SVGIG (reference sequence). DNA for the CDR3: TGTGCCTGGAGTCAACAGGGGACTAATGAAAAACTGTTTTTT. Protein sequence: CAWSQQGTNEKLFF.